These T cell receptor beta chains were read from a single sample in a study of blood T cells in healthy people across ages. Using its own MiXCR run on the 5' RACE reads, TCRdb lists one record per CDR3 protein. Of approximately 800,000 distinct CDR3 sequences in the sample, 46% were seen once. Sequencing was carried out using blood. The origin of the receptors is a man at least 80 years old in good health. The CDR3 runs from the conserved cysteine through the conserved F or W. A D gene is named only where the DNA matches it firmly. Some rows have no size entry. The others give once, few or many, or a class for an expanded clone.

D	V	J	size	CDR3	DNA
TRBD2	TRBV29-1	TRBJ2-6	NA	CSVEEGRRTSGKVGASVLTF	TGCAGCGTTGAAGAAGGACGGAGGACTAGCGGGAAGGTTGGGGCCAGCGTCCTGACTTTC
NA	TRBV5-1	TRBJ1-1	NA	CASSPLPGEMTEAFF	TGCGCCAGCAGCCCGTTACCGGGGGAGATGACTGAAGCTTTCTTT
NA	TRBV5-1	TRBJ1-4	NA	CASSLGEPEKLFF	TGCGCCAGCAGCTTGGGGGAGCCCGAAAAACTGTTTTTT
NA	TRBV20-1	TRBJ2-7	NA	CSARLTSLPYEQYF	TGCAGTGCTAGACTTACTAGTCTTCCCTACGAGCAGTACTTC
TRBD2	TRBV7-2	TRBJ2-5	NA	CACSPLAGGSNEQYF	TGTGCCTGCAGCCCCCTAGCGGGAGGTAGCAATGAGCAGTACTTC
NA	TRBV3-1	TRBJ2-7	few	CASSQDFGGSSYEQYF	TGTGCCAGCAGCCAAGATTTCGGCGGAAGCTCCTACGAGCAGTACTTC
TRBD2	TRBV7-2	TRBJ2-1	NA	CASSPRPGLRYNEQFF	TGTGCCAGCAGCCCGCGGCCGGGACTACGGTACAATGAGCAGTTCTTC
NA	TRBV30	TRBJ2-5	few	CAWRWRATPRETQYF	TGTGCCTGGCGGTGGCGAGCAACCCCCCGAGAGACCCAGTACTTC
TRBD2	TRBV12-3/TRBV12-4	TRBJ2-4	NA	CASSSRTSGTKNIQYF	TGTGCCAGCAGTTCGCGGACTAGCGGTACCAAAAACATTCAGTACTTC
NA	TRBV29-1	TRBJ2-7	NA	CSVVDGVTYEQYF	TGCAGCGTTGTAGATGGGGTAACCTACGAGCAGTACTTC
TRBD1	TRBV10-3	TRBJ2-1	few	CAISESGRRGGQETQFF	TGTGCCATCAGTGAGTCTGGGCGGAGAGGGGGCCAAGAGACCCAGTTCTTC
NA	TRBV14	TRBJ2-1	NA	CASSQWGDHRKFF	TGTGCCAGCAGCCAATGGGGGGATCATAGGAAGTTCTTC
TRBD2	TRBV27	TRBJ2-3	NA	CASSSNLLTSGGAIDTQYF	TGTGCCAGCAGTTCGAACCTCCTAACTAGCGGGGGGGCGATAGATACGCAGTATTTT
NA	TRBV7-2	TRBJ2-5	many	CASSLAGLGETQYF	TGTGCCAGCAGCTTAGCAGGGCTGGGAGAGACCCAGTACTTC
NA	TRBV12-3/TRBV12-4	TRBJ1-4	few	CASSPTNEKLFF	TGTGCCAGCAGCCCCACTAATGAAAAACTGTTTTTT
TRBD2	TRBV4-1	TRBJ2-3	NA	CASSQDGLVSDTQYF	TGCGCCAGCAGCCAAGATGGACTAGTATCCGATACGCAGTATTTT
NA	TRBV12-3/TRBV12-4	TRBJ2-7	few	CASSVALATDEQYF	TGTGCCAGCAGTGTAGCGCTAGCGACCGACGAGCAGTACTTC
TRBD2	TRBV3-1	TRBJ2-1	NA	CASSPNFGLAGYEQFF	TGTGCCAGCAGCCCTAACTTTGGACTAGCGGGATATGAGCAGTTCTTC
NA	TRBV12-3/TRBV12-4	TRBJ2-3	once	CASSFQISTDTQYF	TGTGCCAGCAGTTTTCAGATTAGCACAGATACGCAGTATTTT
NA	TRBV12-3/TRBV12-4	TRBJ1-6	NA	CASTGDRKYSPLHF	TGTGCCAGCACCGGAGACAGGAAATATTCACCCCTCCACTTT
NA	TRBV6-2/TRBV6-3	TRBJ2-5	NA	CASSFFRSHFGNDNEQYF	TGTGCCAGCAGTTTCTTTCGCTCACATTTCGGGAACGACAATGAGCAGTACTTC
NA	TRBV20-1	TRBJ2-7	few	CSATSGRTYEQYF	TGCAGTGCCACCTCAGGCCGAACCTACGAGCAGTACTTC
TRBD2	TRBV30	TRBJ2-1	NA	CAWSVRGLAGTFF	TGTGCCTGGAGTGTACGTGGACTAGCGGGAACGTTCTTC
NA	TRBV21-1	TRBJ2-6	NA	CASSTHSGTGRSGANVLTF	TGTGCCAGCAGCACCCATAGTGGCACAGGGCGATCTGGGGCCAACGTCCTGACTTTC
TRBD2	TRBV7-3	TRBJ2-1	many	CASSLTSGNIYNEQFF	TGTGCCAGCAGCTTGACTAGCGGGAATATCTACAATGAGCAGTTCTTC
NA	TRBV5-1	TRBJ1-1	once	CASSLDGTHTTEAFF	TGCGCCAGCAGCTTGGATGGGACCCATACAACTGAAGCTTTCTTT
NA	TRBV10-3	TRBJ2-3	NA	CAIGAGSTDTQYF	TGTGCCATCGGGGCCGGGAGCACAGATACGCAGTATTTT
NA	TRBV7-2	TRBJ2-1	NA	CASSLRAGQRNEQFF	TGTGCCAGCAGCTTAAGAGCGGGACAACGCAATGAGCAGTTCTTC
TRBD1	TRBV9	TRBJ2-1	NA	CASSDRDRGQGPYNEQFF	TGTGCCAGCAGCGACCGGGACCGAGGACAGGGGCCCTACAATGAGCAGTTCTTC
NA	TRBV12-3/TRBV12-4	TRBJ1-5	many	CASRSTGVNQPQHF	TGTGCCAGCAGGTCAACAGGAGTCAATCAGCCCCAGCATTTT
TRBD2	TRBV7-2	TRBJ2-1	many	CASSFPGLAGVMNEQFF	TGTGCCAGCAGCTTCCCGGGACTAGCGGGAGTTATGAATGAGCAGTTCTTC
TRBD2	TRBV5-1	TRBJ2-1	NA	CASRPGGPRNEQFF	TGCGCCAGCCGGCCGGGGGGGCCTAGGAATGAGCAGTTCTTC
TRBD2	TRBV20-1	TRBJ2-7	NA	CSAISGTNVISYNEQYF	TGCAGTGCTATCAGCGGGACTAACGTTATCTCCTACAATGAGCAGTACTTC
TRBD1	TRBV7-9	TRBJ1-2	many	CASSPGQGAGYTF	TGTGCCAGCAGCCCGGGACAGGGAGCTGGCTACACCTTC
NA	TRBV20-1	TRBJ2-5	few	CSALTGPQETQYF	TGCAGTGCTTTGACAGGTCCCCAAGAGACCCAGTACTTC
NA	TRBV28	TRBJ2-2	once	CASKLGWGNTGELFF	TGTGCCAGCAAATTGGGATGGGGGAACACCGGGGAGCTGTTTTTT
TRBD2	TRBV7-9	TRBJ2-5	NA	CASSFGGRKVVYEQYF	TGTGCCAGCAGTTTTGGCGGGAGAAAGGTGGTATATGAGCAGTACTTC
TRBD2	TRBV12-3/TRBV12-4	TRBJ2-5	few	CASSKLAGDQETQYF	TGTGCCAGCAGCAAGCTAGCGGGAGACCAAGAGACCCAGTACTTC
TRBD1	TRBV20-1	TRBJ1-1	few	CRRDRNTEAFF	TGCAGGAGGGACAGGAACACTGAAGCTTTCTTT
NA	TRBV6-6	TRBJ2-7	once	CASRYRTETTYEQYF	TGTGCCAGCAGATACAGGACAGAAACTACGTACGAGCAGTACTTC
TRBD1	TRBV3-1	TRBJ1-6	NA	CASSQGGQGGNSPLHF	TGTGCCAGCAGCCAGGGGGGACAGGGGGGTAATTCACCCCTCCACTTT
NA	TRBV11-3	TRBJ2-5	NA	CASSLPSGRQGGETQYF	TGTGCCAGCAGCTTACCTTCAGGACGACAGGGAGGAGAGACCCAGTACTTC
NA	TRBV9	TRBJ2-2	NA	CASSPQAGPDTGELFF	TGTGCCAGCAGCCCTCAAGCGGGCCCAGACACCGGGGAGCTGTTTTTT
NA	TRBV29-1	TRBJ1-1	NA	CSEGQRENTEAFF	TGCAGCGAGGGGCAGAGGGAGAACACTGAAGCTTTCTTT
NA	TRBV5-1	TRBJ2-3	NA	CASSLEGRTSTDTQYF	TGCGCCAGCAGCTTGGAAGGACGGACGTCCACAGATACGCAGTATTTT
NA	TRBV4-3	TRBJ2-7	NA	CASSQDVQTFYEQYF	TGCGCCAGCAGCCAAGATGTCCAGACCTTCTACGAGCAGTACTTC
TRBD2	TRBV7-2	TRBJ2-5	few	CASSLRRSGRGETQYF	TGTGCCAGCAGCTTAAGACGTAGCGGGAGGGGGGAGACCCAGTACTTC
NA	TRBV7-8	TRBJ2-7	few	CASSLAGAVTYEQYF	TGTGCCAGCAGCTTAGCAGGCGCGGTGACCTACGAGCAGTACTTC
NA	TRBV24-1	TRBJ2-3	many	CATSEPGRREDTQYF	TGTGCCACCAGTGAACCCGGCCGGAGGGAAGATACGCAGTATTTT
NA	TRBV2	TRBJ2-5	NA	CASIGHQETQYF	TGTGCCAGCATCGGACACCAAGAGACCCAGTACTTC
TRBD1	TRBV27	TRBJ2-1	few	CASSLKPTGTGVYNEQFF	TGTGCCAGCAGCCTGAAACCGACCGGGACAGGGGTGTATAATGAGCAGTTCTTC